The entry below gives a single T cell receptor beta chain sequence along with its context. This record comes from a study of OX40 agonist ivuxolimab in advanced cancers. Sequenced by immunoSEQ multiplex PCR; TCRdb stores in-frame clones only, minus some. This table has about 55,000 clones, about 90% appearing once. Germline values: CDR1 LNHDA, CDR2 SQIVND (reference sequence). V was cut by 6 bases and J by 4 bases, with 22 bases left in between. This CDR3 has 17 amino acids. The chain carries TRBV19 and TRBJ2-1; possible D gene TRBD2, 6 bases. The source material was CD4+ or CD8+ T cells sorted from blood, sampled in a trial of the OX40 agonist ivuxolimab. This TCR was sampled from an adult with an advanced solid tumor such as melanoma, head and neck, liver or kidney cancer. CDR3 coding DNA: TGTGCCAGTAGCCTCGGGGGATGGCGGGGAACTTACAATGAGCAGTTCTTC. It encodes CASSLGGWRGTYNEQFF.